A selection of T cell receptor beta chains follows, all from one sample in a study of blood T cells in healthy people across ages. TCRdb independently ran MiXCR on the 5' RACE reads; one entry per CDR3 protein. The table includes more than 800,000 distinct CDR3 sequences, 45% detected once. The specimen sequenced was blood. These receptors all stem from an older woman in good health. Both conserved end residues are part of each CDR3. The D gene is left open where the match is weak. Clone sizes are given selectively: once, few, many, or a class where the clone is expanded.

>NA|TRBV21-1|TRBJ2-7|NA
TGTGCCAGCAGCAAAGCGGGGACAGGGGGCTACGAGCAGTACTTC
CASSKAGTGGYEQYF
>TRBD2|TRBV27|TRBJ2-1|NA
TGTGCCAGCAGTATACTAGGACTAGCGGGAGTCAATGAGCAGTTCTTC
CASSILGLAGVNEQFF
>NA|TRBV20-1|TRBJ2-6|NA
TGCAGTGCTCTCAGACGAGCTGGGGCCAACGTCCTGACTTTC
CSALRRAGANVLTF
>NA|TRBV6-2/TRBV6-3|TRBJ1-5|NA
TGTGCCAGCAGTTACCCCGGGATAAGCAATCAGCCCCAGCATTTT
CASSYPGISNQPQHF
>NA|TRBV7-6|TRBJ2-6|few
TGTGCCAGCAGCTTAGCGCCGTGGGCAGCTGGGGCCAACGTCCTGACTTTC
CASSLAPWAAGANVLTF
>NA|TRBV7-2|TRBJ2-3|NA
TGTGCCAGCAGCGCCGAGTCTGGGGATACGCAGTATTTT
CASSAESGDTQYF
>NA|TRBV6-6|TRBJ1-1|few
TGTGCCAGCATTCAGGGGCCCGCTGAAGCTTTCTTT
CASIQGPAEAFF
>NA|TRBV5-1|TRBJ1-2|NA
TGCGCCAGCAGCGTCGGGGCTGCCGATGGCTACACCTTC
CASSVGAADGYTF
>TRBD2|TRBV5-1|TRBJ2-5|once
TGCGCCAGCAGCTTGGGTCAGACTAGCGCCGAAGAGACCCAGTACTTC
CASSLGQTSAEETQYF
>NA|TRBV7-6|TRBJ2-1|NA
TGTGCCAGCAGCCCCTCAGGGAGTTACTACAATGAGCAGTTCTTC
CASSPSGSYYNEQFF
>NA|TRBV20-1|TRBJ2-1|NA
TGCAGTGCTAGTGTAGGGACCTATGAGCAGTTCTTC
CSASVGTYEQFF
>NA|TRBV24-1|TRBJ2-1|NA
TGTGCCACCAGTGACGCGACTAGGGATCCCTACAATGAGCAGTTCTTC
CATSDATRDPYNEQFF
>NA|TRBV18|TRBJ2-7|many
TGCGCCAGCAGCCCGAGCTCCTACGAGCAGTACTTC
CASSPSSYEQYF